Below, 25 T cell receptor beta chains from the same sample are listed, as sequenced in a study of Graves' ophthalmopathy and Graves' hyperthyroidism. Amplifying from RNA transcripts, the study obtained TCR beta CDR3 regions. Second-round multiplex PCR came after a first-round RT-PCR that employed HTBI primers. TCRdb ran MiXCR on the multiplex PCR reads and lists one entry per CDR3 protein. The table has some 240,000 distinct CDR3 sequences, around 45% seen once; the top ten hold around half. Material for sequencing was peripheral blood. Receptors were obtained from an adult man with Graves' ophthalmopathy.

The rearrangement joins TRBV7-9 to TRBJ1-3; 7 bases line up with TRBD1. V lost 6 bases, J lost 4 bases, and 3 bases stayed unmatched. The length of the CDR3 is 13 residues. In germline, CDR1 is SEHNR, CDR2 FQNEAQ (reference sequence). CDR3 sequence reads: CASRGDSGNTIYF. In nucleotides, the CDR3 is TGTGCCAGCAGGGGGGACAGCGGAAACACCATATATTTT. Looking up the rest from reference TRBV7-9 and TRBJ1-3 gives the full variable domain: DTGVSQNPRHKITKRGQNVTFRCDPISEHNRLYWYRQTLGQGPEFLTYFQNEAQLEKSRLLSDRFSAERPKGSFSTLEIQRTEQGDSAMYLCASRGDSGNTIYFGEGSWLTVV.

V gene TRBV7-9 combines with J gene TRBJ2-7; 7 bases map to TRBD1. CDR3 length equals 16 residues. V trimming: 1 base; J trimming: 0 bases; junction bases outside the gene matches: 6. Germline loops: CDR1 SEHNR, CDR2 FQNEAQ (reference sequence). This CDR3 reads CASSLVRDRFSYEQYF. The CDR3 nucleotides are TGTGCCAGCAGCTTAGTTAGGGACAGATTCTCCTACGAGCAGTACTTC. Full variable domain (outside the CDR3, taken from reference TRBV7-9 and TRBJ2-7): DTGVSQNPRHKITKRGQNVTFRCDPISEHNRLYWYRQTLGQGPEFLTYFQNEAQLEKSRLLSDRFSAERPKGSFSTLEIQRTEQGDSAMYLCASSLVRDRFSYEQYFGPGTRLTVT.

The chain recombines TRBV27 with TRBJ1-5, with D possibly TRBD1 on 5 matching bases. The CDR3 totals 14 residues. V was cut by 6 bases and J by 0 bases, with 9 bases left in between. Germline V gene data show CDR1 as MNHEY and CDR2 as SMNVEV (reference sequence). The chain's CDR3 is CASSLGASNQPQHF. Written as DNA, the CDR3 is TGTGCCAGCAGCCTTGGGGCTAGCAATCAGCCCCAGCATTTT.

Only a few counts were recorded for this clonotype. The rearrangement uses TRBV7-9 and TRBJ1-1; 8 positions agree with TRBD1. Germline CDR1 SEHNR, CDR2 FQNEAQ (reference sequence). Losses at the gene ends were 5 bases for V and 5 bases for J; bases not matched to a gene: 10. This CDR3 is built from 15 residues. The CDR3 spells CASSVRQGFETEAFF. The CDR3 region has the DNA TGTGCCAGCAGCGTGAGACAGGGGTTCGAAACTGAAGCTTTCTTT.

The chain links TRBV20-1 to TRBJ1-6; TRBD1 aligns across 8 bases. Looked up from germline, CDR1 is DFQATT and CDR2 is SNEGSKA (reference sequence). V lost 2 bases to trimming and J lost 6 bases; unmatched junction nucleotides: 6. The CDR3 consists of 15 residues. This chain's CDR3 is CSARPPGQGNSPLHF. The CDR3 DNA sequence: TGCAGTGCTAGACCTCCTGGACAGGGTAATTCACCCCTCCACTTT.

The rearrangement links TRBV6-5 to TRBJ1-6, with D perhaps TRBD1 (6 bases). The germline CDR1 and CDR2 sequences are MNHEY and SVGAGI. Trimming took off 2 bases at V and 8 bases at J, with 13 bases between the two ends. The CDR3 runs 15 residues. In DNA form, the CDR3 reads TGTGCCAGCAGTTACGGTAACAGGGTGTATTCACCCCTCCACTTT. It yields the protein CASSYGNRVYSPLHF.

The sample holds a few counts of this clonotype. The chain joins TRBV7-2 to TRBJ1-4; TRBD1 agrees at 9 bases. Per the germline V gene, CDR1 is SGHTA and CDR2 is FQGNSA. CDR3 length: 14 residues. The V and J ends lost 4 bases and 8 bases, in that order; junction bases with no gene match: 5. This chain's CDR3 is CASSSTGGKEKLFF. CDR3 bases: TGTGCCAGCAGCTCGACAGGGGGAAAAGAAAAACTGTTTTTT.

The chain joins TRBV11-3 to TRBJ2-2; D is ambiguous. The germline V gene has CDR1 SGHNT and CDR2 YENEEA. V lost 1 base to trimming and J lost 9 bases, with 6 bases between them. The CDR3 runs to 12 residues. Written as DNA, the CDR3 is TGTGCCAGCAGCTTAGGCGTGCGGGAGCTGTTTTTT. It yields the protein CASSLGVRELFF.

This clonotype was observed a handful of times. The CDR3: CASSATGTASYEQYF. The CDR3 DNA sequence: TGTGCCAGCAGTGCCACCGGGACGGCATCCTACGAGCAGTACTTC. The gene calls are TRBV28 and TRBJ2-7, with D perhaps TRBD1 or TRBD2 (5 bases each). This CDR3 is 15 amino acids long. With 5 bases removed from V and 1 base from J, the gap between germline ends came to 15 bases. Germline V gene sequence: CDR1 MDHEN, CDR2 SYDVKM.

The CDR3 sequence is CASSARTASSYEQYF. In DNA, the CDR3 is TGTGCCAGCAGCGCTAGAACCGCGAGCTCCTACGAGCAGTACTTC. The chain recombines TRBV9 with TRBJ2-7; no firm D call. There are 15 residues in the CDR3. The germline gives CDR1 SGDLS, CDR2 YYNGEE. V lost 3 bases, J lost 0 bases, and 13 bases lay in between.

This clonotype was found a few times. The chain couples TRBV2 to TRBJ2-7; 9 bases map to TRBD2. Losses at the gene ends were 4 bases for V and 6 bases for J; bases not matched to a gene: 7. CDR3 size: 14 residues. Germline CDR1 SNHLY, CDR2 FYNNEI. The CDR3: CASSASSGGSEQYF. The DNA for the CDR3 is TGTGCCAGCAGTGCCTCCAGCGGGGGGTCCGAGCAGTACTTC.

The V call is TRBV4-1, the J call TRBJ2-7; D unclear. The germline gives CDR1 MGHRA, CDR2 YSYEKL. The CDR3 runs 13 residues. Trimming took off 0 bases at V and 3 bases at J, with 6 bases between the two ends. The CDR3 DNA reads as TGCGCCAGCAGCCAAGACGGACGCTACGAGCAGTACTTC. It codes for CASSQDGRYEQYF.

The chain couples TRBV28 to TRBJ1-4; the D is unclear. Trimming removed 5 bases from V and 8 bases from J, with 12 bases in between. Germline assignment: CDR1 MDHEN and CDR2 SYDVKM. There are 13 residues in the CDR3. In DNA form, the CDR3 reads TGTGCCAGCAGTCCGCCCAATACAGAAAAACTGTTTTTT. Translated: CASSPPNTEKLFF.

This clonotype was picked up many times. In nucleotides, the CDR3 is TGCAGCGTTGGATGGGGAGACCACGAGCAGTACTTC. Translated: CSVGWGDHEQYF. The chain links TRBV29-1 to TRBJ2-7; a possible D gene is TRBD2 (5 bases). Trimming took off 4 bases at V and 5 bases at J, with 12 bases between the two ends. The CDR3 consists of 12 residues. The germline gives CDR1 SQVTM, CDR2 ANQGSEA.

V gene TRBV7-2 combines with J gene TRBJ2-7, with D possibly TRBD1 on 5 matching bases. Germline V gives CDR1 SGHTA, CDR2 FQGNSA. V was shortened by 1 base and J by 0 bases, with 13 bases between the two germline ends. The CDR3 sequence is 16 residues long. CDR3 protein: CASSLDHRRYSYEQYF. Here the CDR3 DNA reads TGTGCCAGCAGCTTAGATCACAGGCGATACTCCTACGAGCAGTACTTC.

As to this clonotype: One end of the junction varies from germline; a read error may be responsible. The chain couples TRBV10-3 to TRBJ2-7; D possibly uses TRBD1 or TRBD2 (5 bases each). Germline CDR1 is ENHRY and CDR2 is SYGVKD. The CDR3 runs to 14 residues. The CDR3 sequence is CASSDGTDAYEQYF. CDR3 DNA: TGTGCCAGCAGTGACGGGACCGACGCCTACGAGCAGTACTTC.

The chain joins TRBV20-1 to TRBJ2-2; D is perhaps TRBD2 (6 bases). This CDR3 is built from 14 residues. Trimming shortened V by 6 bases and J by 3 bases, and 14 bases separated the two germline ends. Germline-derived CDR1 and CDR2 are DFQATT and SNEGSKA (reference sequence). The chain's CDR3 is CSARRVEDTGELFF. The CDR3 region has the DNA TGCAGTGCACGGAGGGTGGAGGACACCGGGGAGCTGTTTTTT.

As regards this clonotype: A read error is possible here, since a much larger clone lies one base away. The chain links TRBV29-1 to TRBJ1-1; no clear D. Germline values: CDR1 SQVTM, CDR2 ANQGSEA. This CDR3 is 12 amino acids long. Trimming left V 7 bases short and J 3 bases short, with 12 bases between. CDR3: CSAPPTDTEAFF. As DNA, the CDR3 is TGCAGCGCCCCACCCACTGACACTGAAGCTTTCTTT. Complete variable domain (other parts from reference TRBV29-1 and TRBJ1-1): SAVISQKPSRDICQRGTSLTIQCQVDSQVTMMFWYRQQPGQSLTLIATANQGSEATYESGFVIDKFPISRPNLTFSTLTVSNMSPEDSSIYLCSAPPTDTEAFFGQGTRLTVV.

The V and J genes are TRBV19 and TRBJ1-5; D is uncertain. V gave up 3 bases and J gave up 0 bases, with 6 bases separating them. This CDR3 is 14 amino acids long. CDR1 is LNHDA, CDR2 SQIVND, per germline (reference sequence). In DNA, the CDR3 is TGTGCCAGTAGTATCTCAGATAGCAATCAGCCCCAGCATTTT. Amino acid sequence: CASSISDSNQPQHF.

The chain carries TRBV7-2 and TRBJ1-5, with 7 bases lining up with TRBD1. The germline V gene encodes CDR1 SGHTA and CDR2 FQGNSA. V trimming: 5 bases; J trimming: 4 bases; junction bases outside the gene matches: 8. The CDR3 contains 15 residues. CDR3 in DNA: TGTGCCAGCAGCGACACAGGGGTTAGAAATCAGCCCCAGCATTTT. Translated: CASSDTGVRNQPQHF. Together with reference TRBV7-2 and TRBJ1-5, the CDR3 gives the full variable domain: GAGVSQSPSNKVTEKGKDVELRCDPISGHTALYWYRQSLGQGLEFLIYFQGNSAPDKSGLPSDRFSAERTGGSVSTLTIQRTQQEDSAVYLCASSDTGVRNQPQHFGDGTRLSIL.

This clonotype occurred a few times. CDR3: CASSLLRENTGELFF. The CDR3 DNA is TGCGCCAGCAGCTTGCTGCGGGAGAACACCGGGGAGCTGTTTTTT. The chain uses TRBV5-1 and TRBJ2-2; a possible D gene is TRBD2 (6 bases). CDR3 size: 15 residues. Germline CDR1 is SGHRS and CDR2 is YFSETQ. V was clipped by 1 base and J by 1 base, with 8 bases between them.

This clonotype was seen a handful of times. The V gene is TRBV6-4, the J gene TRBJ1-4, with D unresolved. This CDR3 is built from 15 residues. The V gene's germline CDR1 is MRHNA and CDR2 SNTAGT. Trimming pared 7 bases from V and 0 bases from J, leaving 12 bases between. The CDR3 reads CASTHHRATNEKLFF. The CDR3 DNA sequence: TGTGCCAGCACCCACCACAGAGCAACTAATGAAAAACTGTTTTTT.

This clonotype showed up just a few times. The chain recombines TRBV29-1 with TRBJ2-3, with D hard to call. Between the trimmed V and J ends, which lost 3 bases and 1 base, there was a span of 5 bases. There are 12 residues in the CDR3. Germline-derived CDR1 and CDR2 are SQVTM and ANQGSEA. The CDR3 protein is CSVEEGTDTQYF. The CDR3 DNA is TGCAGCGTTGAGGAAGGCACAGATACGCAGTATTTT.

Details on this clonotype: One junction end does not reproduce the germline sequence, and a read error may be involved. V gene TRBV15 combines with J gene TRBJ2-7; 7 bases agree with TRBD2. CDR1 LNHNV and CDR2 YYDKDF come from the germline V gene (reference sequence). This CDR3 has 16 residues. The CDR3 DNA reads TGTGCCACCAGCATCGACCGGGGAGGGAGAGGATACGAGCATTACTTC. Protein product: CATSIDRGGRGYEHYF.

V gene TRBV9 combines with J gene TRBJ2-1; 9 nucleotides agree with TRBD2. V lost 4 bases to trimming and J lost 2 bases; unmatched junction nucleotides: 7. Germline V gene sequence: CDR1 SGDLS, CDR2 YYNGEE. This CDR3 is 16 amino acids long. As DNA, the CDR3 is TGTGCCAGCAGCTTACGACTAGCGGTGGCCTACAATGAGCAGTTCTTC. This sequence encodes CASSLRLAVAYNEQFF.